Below, 17 T cell receptor beta chains from the same sample are listed, as sequenced in a study of T-cell memory formation after mild COVID-19. TCRdb analysed the 5' RACE reads with MiXCR anew, one entry per CDR3 protein. In the table there are hundreds of thousands of distinct CDR3 sequences, about 20% of which are singletons. Sequencing input: PBMCs or a T cell subset sorted from them (not recorded which). The receptors derive from an adult woman who had mild COVID-19 (a few samples of this study predate the infection). Cell type and time point are not known.

This chain connects TRBV5-6 to TRBJ1-2; 9 bases fit TRBD1. This CDR3 is built from 14 residues. The trim removed 4 bases at V and 4 bases at J, leaving 5 bases unmatched. CDR1 SGHDT and CDR2 YYEEEE come from the germline V gene. CDR3 loop: CASSLDRGGYGYTF. CDR3 coding DNA: TGTGCCAGCAGCCTGGACAGGGGAGGCTATGGCTACACCTTC.

This clonotype appeared a few times. This chain connects TRBV5-1 to TRBJ2-1, with D maybe TRBD2 (7 bases). Germline V gives CDR1 SGHRS, CDR2 YFSETQ. The CDR3 is made up of 16 amino acids. V was cut by 0 bases and J by 11 bases, with 21 bases left in between. The CDR3 DNA reads as TGCGCCAGCAGCTTGGACCGGGGGGCGCGATCATCGAAGCAGTTCTTC. The encoded protein is CASSLDRGARSSKQFF.

V and J are TRBV13 and TRBJ2-3, with D possibly matching TRBD1 (5 bases). V shed 1 base and J shed 5 bases, with 10 bases lying between them. The CDR3 contains 14 residues. Germline CDR1 reads PRHDT; CDR2 reads FYEKMQ (reference sequence). The CDR3 sequence: CASSLEGSGDTQYF. Here the CDR3 DNA reads TGTGCCAGCAGCTTAGAGGGGTCGGGAGATACGCAGTATTTT.

J is TRBJ1-2 and V is TRBV14; 7 nucleotides match TRBD1. Germline V lookup: CDR1 SGHDN, CDR2 FVKESK. V shed 6 bases, J shed 4 bases, and the junction held 11 bases outside the gene matches. This CDR3 has 15 residues. CDR3 sequence: CASSLGQAALYGYTF. The CDR3 DNA reads TGTGCCAGCAGTCTTGGACAGGCTGCACTCTATGGCTACACCTTC.

V and J are TRBV25-1 and TRBJ1-2; D ambiguous. V was cut by 4 bases and J by 6 bases, with 15 bases left in between. This CDR3 is 14 amino acids long. Germline CDR1 MGHDK, CDR2 SYGVNS. This CDR3 reads CASSVGGALHGYTF. The CDR3 DNA reads as TGTGCCAGCAGTGTGGGAGGAGCCCTTCATGGCTACACCTTC.

The chain is built from TRBV6-5 and TRBJ1-1; D possibly corresponds to TRBD1 (5 bases). V was trimmed by 5 bases and J by 4 bases, leaving 17 bases between them. CDR3 length equals 15 residues. Germline lookup yields CDR1 MNHEY and CDR2 SVGAGI. CDR3 DNA: TGTGCCAGCAGTCCCCCCGGAGGGAGGGGCACTGAAGCTTTCTTT. Amino acids: CASSPPGGRGTEAFF.

The chain is built from TRBV11-2 and TRBJ2-7, with D possibly being TRBD1 or TRBD2 (5 bases each). The ends were cut back, 5 bases at V and 0 bases at J, with 14 bases in the middle. Germline CDR1 is SGHAT and CDR2 is FQNNGV. The CDR3 runs 15 residues. Here the CDR3 reads CASSVTGLSSYEQYF. The DNA of the CDR3 is TGTGCCAGCAGCGTTACGGGGCTAAGCTCCTACGAGCAGTACTTC.

The V and J genes are TRBV15 and TRBJ2-2; no clear D. Germline assignment: CDR1 LNHNV and CDR2 YYDKDF (reference sequence). This CDR3 is 12 amino acids long. The ends were cut back, 5 bases at V and 2 bases at J, with 3 bases in the middle. CDR3 protein: CATSANTGELFF. Written as DNA, the CDR3 is TGTGCCACCAGCGCAAACACCGGGGAGCTGTTTTTT.

This clonotype was seen a handful of times. The chain carries TRBV12-3 or TRBV12-4 and TRBJ1-1; no clear D gene. The CDR3 sequence is 13 residues long. V was clipped by 6 bases and J by 8 bases, with 16 bases between them. The CDR3 sequence is CASSSRGGGEAFF. The CDR3 bases are TGTGCCAGCAGCTCCCGAGGAGGTGGAGAAGCTTTCTTT.

The V call is TRBV24-1, the J call TRBJ2-5, with TRBD1 matching 9 bases. The V segment lost 2 bases and the J segment 5 bases; nucleotides outside the gene matches: 5. The CDR3 extends over 15 amino acids. The germline V gene encodes CDR1 KGHDR and CDR2 SFDVKD. Written as DNA, the CDR3 is TGTGCCACCAGTGATTACAGGGGGCCTAAGGAGACCCAGTACTTC. It specifies CATSDYRGPKETQYF.

This clonotype was seen only once. The rearrangement joins TRBV6-6 to TRBJ2-7; TRBD1 agrees at 7 bases. The trim removed 0 bases at V and 5 bases at J, leaving 7 bases unmatched. Per germline, CDR1 MNHNY and CDR2 SVGAGI (reference sequence). The CDR3 totals 15 residues. CDR3 sequence (DNA): TGTGCCAGCAGTTACTCACAGGGGTTTAGCGACGAGCAGTACTTC. Protein: CASSYSQGFSDEQYF.

CDR3 amino acids: CSVEDTGTFGYTF. The CDR3 DNA is TGCAGCGTTGAAGACACCGGGACCTTCGGCTACACCTTC. J is TRBJ1-2 and V is TRBV29-1, with D maybe TRBD1 (5 bases). Trimming removed 0 bases from V and 8 bases from J, with 13 bases in between. Germline assignment: CDR1 SQVTM and CDR2 ANQGSEA. The CDR3 is 13 amino acids.

The V call is TRBV12-3 or TRBV12-4, the J call TRBJ1-1; D not certain. There are 12 residues in the CDR3. V was shortened by 6 bases and J by 3 bases, with 8 bases between the two germline ends. CDR3 sequence (DNA): TGTGCCAGCAGGGAGAGAGACACTGAAGCTTTCTTT. Amino acids: CASRERDTEAFF.

This chain links TRBV7-3 with TRBJ1-2; maybe TRBD1 (6 bases). The CDR3 spans 14 residues. CDR1 is SGHTA, CDR2 FQGTGA, per germline. Trimming took 5 bases from V and 8 from J, leaving 18 bases between them. The CDR3 is CASSPRAGERGYTF. The CDR3 region has the DNA TGTGCCAGCAGCCCCAGAGCAGGGGAGAGAGGCTACACCTTC.

This clonotype was counted many times. This rearrangement joins TRBV5-1 to TRBJ2-1; D ambiguous. The V end was cut by 0 bases, the J end by 4 bases, with 14 bases between. The CDR3 has 16 amino acids. CDR1 SGHRS and CDR2 YFSETQ come from the germline V gene. CDR3 in amino acids: CASSLGLETLYNEQFF. The CDR3 nucleotides are TGCGCCAGCAGCTTGGGACTGGAGACCCTATACAATGAGCAGTTCTTC.

The J gene is TRBJ2-2, the V gene TRBV4-1; D gene ambiguous. Germline CDR1 and CDR2: MGHRA and YSYEKL. V was cut by 1 base and J by 9 bases, with 12 bases left in between. The CDR3 covers 14 residues. DNA for the CDR3: TGCGCCAGCAGCCAAGTTTCCCGCGATCGGGAGCTGTTTTTT. This codes for CASSQVSRDRELFF.

In this sample, this clonotype turned up a few times. The chain couples TRBV6-5 to TRBJ2-7; 8 bases line up with TRBD1. The CDR3 extends over 14 amino acids. The V and J ends lost 2 bases and 5 bases, in that order; junction bases with no gene match: 5. Germline values: CDR1 MNHEY, CDR2 SVGAGI. The CDR3 reads CASSYGQGGNEQYF. CDR3 nucleotides: TGTGCCAGCAGTTACGGACAGGGCGGCAACGAGCAGTACTTC.